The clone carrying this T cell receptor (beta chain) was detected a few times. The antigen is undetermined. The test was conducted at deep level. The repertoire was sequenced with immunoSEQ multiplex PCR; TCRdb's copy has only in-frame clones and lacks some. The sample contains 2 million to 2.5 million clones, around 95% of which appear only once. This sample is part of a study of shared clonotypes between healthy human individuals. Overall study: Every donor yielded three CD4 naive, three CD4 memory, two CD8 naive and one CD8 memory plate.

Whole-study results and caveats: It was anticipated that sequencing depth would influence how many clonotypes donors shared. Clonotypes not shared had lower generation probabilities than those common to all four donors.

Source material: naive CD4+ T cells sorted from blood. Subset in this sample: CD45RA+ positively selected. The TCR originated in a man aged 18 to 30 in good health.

In DNA, the CDR3 is TGTGCCAGCTCACCACCGGGAGGGGCTGGAAGAAACACCATATATTTT. It is translated as CASSPPGGAGRNTIYF. This chain uses TRBV18 with TRBJ1-3, with D possibly matching TRBD1 (5 bases). This CDR3 is built from 16 residues. Between the trimmed V and J ends, which lost 0 bases and 5 bases, there was a span of 14 bases. Germline-derived CDR1 and CDR2 are KGHSH and LQKENI. Drawing the rest from reference TRBV18 and TRBJ1-3, the complete variable domain is NAGVMQNPRHLVRRRGQEARLRCSPMKGHSHVYWYRQLPEEGLKFMVYLQKENIIDESGMPKERFSAEFPKEGPSILRIQQVVRGDSAAYFCASSPPGGAGRNTIYFGEGSWLTVV.